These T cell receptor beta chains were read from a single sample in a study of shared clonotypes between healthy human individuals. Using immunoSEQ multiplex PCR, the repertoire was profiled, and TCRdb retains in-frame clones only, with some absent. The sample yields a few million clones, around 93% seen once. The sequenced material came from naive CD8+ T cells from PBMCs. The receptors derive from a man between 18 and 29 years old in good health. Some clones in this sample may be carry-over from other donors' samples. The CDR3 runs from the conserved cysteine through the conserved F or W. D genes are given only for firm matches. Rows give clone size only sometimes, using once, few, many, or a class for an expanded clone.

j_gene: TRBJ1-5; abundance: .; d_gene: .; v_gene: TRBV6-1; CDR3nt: TGTGCCAGCAGTGAAGCGGGCAGAGCTCAGCCCCAGCATTTT; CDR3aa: CASSEAGRAQPQHF
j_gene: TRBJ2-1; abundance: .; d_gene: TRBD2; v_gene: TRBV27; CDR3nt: TGTGCCAGCAGTTTAGAAGCGGGAGGGCTCAATGAGCAGTTCTTC; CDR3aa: CASSLEAGGLNEQFF
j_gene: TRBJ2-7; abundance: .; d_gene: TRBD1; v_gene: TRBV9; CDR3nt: TGTGCCAGCAGTAGGACAGGGGGAGCCTACGAGCAGTACTTC; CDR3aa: CASSRTGGAYEQYF
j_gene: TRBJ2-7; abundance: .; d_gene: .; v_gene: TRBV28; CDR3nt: TGTGCCAGCAGTGGGGCGGGAAGCTCCTACGAGCAGTACTTC; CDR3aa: CASSGAGSSYEQYF
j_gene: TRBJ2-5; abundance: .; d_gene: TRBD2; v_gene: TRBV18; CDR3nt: TGTGCCAGCTCACCACCGAAGCTAGCGGGGCATGTTGCGGAGACCCAGTACTTC; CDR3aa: CASSPPKLAGHVAETQYF
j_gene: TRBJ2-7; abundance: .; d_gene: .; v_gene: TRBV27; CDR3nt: TGTGCCAGCAGTTGGCAGGGTGGCTACGAGCAGTACTTC; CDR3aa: CASSWQGGYEQYF
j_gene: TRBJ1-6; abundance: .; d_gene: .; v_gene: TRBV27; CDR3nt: TGTGCCAGCAGTTTATCAGGGTTTCGATTGATAGCCCTCCACTTT; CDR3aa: CASSLSGFRLIALHF
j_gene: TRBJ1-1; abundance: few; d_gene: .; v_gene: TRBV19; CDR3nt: TGTGCCTTGCCCGCGAACATGAACACTGAAGCTTTCTTT; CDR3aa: CALPANMNTEAFF
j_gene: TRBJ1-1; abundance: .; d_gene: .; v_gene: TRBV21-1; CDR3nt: TGTGCCAGCAGCGAAAAGGGGGCGCAAGCTTTCTTT; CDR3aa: CASSEKGAQAFF
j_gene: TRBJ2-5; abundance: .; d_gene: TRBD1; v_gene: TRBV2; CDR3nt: TGTGCCAGCAGTGTTTCGGTGGCAGGGGGCAGGGAGACCCAGTACTTC; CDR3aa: CASSVSVAGGRETQYF
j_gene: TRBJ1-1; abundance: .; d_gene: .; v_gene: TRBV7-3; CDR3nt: TGTGCCAGCAGCTTAATACGGGGGGCGAACACTGAAGCTTTCTTT; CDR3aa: CASSLIRGANTEAFF
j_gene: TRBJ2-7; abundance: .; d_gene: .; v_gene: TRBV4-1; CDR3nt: TGCGCCAGCAGCCAAGAGGGCAGGGGGGACGAGCAGTACTTC; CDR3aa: CASSQEGRGDEQYF
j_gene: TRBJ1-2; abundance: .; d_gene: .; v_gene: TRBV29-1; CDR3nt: TGCAGCCCACATAGATTCTACACCTTC; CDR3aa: CSPHRFYTF
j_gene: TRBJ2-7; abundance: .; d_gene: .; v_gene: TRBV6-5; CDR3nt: TGTGCCAGCAGTTATTCACACTCCTACGAGCAGTACTTC; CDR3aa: CASSYSHSYEQYF
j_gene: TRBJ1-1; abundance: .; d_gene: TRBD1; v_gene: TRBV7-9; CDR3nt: TGTGCCAGCAGCGCACAGACAGGGAAGAACACTGAAGCTTTCTTT; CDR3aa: CASSAQTGKNTEAFF
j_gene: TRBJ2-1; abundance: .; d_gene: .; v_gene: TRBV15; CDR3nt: TGTGCCACCAGCACTCTAGCGTCCCATGAGCAGTTCTTC; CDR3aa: CATSTLASHEQFF
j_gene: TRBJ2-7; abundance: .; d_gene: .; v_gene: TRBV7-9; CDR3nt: TGTGCCAGCAGCCCCCGGGACACCTCCTACGAGCAGTACTTC; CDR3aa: CASSPRDTSYEQYF
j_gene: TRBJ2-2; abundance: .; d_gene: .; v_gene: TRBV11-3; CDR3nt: TGTGCCAGCAGTCCGAGGACAGTCCTGAACACCGGGGAGCTGTTTTTT; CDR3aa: CASSPRTVLNTGELFF
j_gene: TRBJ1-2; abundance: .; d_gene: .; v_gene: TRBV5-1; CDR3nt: TGCGCCAGCAGCTTGGGATCTTCCTATGGCTACACCTTC; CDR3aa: CASSLGSSYGYTF
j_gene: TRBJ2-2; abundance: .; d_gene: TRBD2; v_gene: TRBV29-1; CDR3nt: TGCAGCGCAGGACTAGCGGGAGTCAACACCGGGGAGCTGTTTTTT; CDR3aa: CSAGLAGVNTGELFF
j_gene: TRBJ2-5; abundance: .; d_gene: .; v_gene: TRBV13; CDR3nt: TGTGCCAGCAGCTTAGGTTCGGGGGAGACCCAGTACTTC; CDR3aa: CASSLGSGETQYF
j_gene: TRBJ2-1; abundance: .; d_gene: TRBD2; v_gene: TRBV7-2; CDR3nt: TGTGCCAGCAGCCCGAGAGCGGGAGCATACAATGAGCAGTTCTTC; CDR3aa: CASSPRAGAYNEQFF
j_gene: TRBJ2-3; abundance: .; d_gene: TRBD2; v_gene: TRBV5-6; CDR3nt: TGTGCCAGCAGCCCACTAGCGGGCACAGATACGCAGTATTTT; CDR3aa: CASSPLAGTDTQYF
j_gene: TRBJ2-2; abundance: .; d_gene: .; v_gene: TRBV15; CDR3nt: TGTGCCACCAGGGGTACGGACACCGGGGAGCTGTTTTTT; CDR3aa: CATRGTDTGELFF
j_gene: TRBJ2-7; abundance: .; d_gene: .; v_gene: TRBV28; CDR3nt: TGTGCCAGCAGTTTAAGGGGGACCTACGAGCAGTACTTC; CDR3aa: CASSLRGTYEQYF
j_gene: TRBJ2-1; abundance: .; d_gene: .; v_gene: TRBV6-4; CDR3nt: TGTGCCAACCGAAAGGGGGTCGCCTTCTTC; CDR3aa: CANRKGVAFF
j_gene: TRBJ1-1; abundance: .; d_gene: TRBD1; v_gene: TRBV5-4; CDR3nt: TGTGCCAGCAGCCGGGGGACAGCAGAGCACACTGAAGCTTTCTTT; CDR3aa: CASSRGTAEHTEAFF
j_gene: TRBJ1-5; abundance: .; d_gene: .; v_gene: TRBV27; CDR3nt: TGTGCCAGCAGTGAATCAGGGTTCTGGCCCCAGCATTTT; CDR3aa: CASSESGFWPQHF
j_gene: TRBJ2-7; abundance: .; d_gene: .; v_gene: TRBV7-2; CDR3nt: TGTGCCAGCAGCTTAGGAGCGGGCTTCCATCCGGTCGAGCAGTACTTC; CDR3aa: CASSLGAGFHPVEQYF
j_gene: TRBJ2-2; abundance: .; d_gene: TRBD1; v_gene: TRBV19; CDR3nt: TGTGCCAGTAGTATAGATAAGGGACAGGGGGCCGGGGAGCTGTTTTTT; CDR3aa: CASSIDKGQGAGELFF
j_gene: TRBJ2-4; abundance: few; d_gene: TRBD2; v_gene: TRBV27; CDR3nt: TGTGCCAGCAGTTTTGGCAGGGAGGGAAACATTCAGTACTTC; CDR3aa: CASSFGREGNIQYF
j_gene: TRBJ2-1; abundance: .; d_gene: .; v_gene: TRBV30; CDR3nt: TGTGCCTGGAGCCAGGGCGACTACAATGAGCAGTTCTTC; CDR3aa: CAWSQGDYNEQFF
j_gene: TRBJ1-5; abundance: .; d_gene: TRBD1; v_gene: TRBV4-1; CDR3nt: TGCGCCAGCAGCCAGACAGGGGTGTATCAGCCCCAGCATTTT; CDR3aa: CASSQTGVYQPQHF
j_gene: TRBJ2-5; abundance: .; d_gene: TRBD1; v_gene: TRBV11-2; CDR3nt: TGTGCCAGCAGCCTGGACAGGGGGCAGTACTTC; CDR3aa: CASSLDRGQYF
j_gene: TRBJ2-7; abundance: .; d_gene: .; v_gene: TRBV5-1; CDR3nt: TGCGCCAGCAGCTTGGGGGACGGACACTACGAGCAGTACTTC; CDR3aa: CASSLGDGHYEQYF
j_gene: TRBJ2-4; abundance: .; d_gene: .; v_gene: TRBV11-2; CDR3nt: TGTGCCAGCAGCTCGACGCCGGGAGAGGGAAACATTCAGTACTTC; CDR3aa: CASSSTPGEGNIQYF
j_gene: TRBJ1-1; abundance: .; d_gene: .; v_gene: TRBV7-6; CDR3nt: TGTGCCAGCAGCTTGGACGGGGGGCCTGAAGCTTTCTTT; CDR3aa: CASSLDGGPEAFF
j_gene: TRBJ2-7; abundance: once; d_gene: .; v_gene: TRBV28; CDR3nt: TGTGCCAGCACTACCGCGGGTGTTCCTCACATCTACGAGCAGTACTTC; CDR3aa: CASTTAGVPHIYEQYF
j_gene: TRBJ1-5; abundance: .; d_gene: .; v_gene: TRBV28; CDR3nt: TGTGCCAGCAGTTCCGGGGGTAACGAGCCCCAGCATTTT; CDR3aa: CASSSGGNEPQHF
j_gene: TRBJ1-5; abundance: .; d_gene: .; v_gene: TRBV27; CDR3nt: TGTGCCAGCACTCCCGGGGGTGACGGTAGCAATCAGCCCCAGCATTTT; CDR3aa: CASTPGGDGSNQPQHF
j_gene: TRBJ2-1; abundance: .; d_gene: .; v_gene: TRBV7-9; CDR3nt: TGTGCCAGCAGCCATCAACAGGGTATGGGCGAATACAATGAGCAGTTCTTC; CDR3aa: CASSHQQGMGEYNEQFF
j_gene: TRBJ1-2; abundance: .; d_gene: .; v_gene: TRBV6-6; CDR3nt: TGTGCCAGCAGTTACAAGTTCGGCGGCTACACCTTC; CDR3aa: CASSYKFGGYTF
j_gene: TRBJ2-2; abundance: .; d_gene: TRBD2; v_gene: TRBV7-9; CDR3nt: TGTGCCAGCAGCCCCGGGAGGGCGGGCACCGGGGAGCTGTTTTTT; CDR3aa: CASSPGRAGTGELFF
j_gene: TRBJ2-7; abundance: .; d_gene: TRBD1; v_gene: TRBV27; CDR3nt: TGTGCCAGCAGTTTATCGTCAGGGGGCTACGAGCAGTACTTC; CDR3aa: CASSLSSGGYEQYF
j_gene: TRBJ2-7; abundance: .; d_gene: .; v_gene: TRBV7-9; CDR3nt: TGTGCCAGCATGCGGGACGGAGCCTACGAGCAGTACTTC; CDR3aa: CASMRDGAYEQYF
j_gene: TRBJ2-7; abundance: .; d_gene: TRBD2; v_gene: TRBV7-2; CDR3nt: TGTGCCAGCAGCTTAAGGAGTAGCGGGAACTCCTACGAGCAGTACTTC; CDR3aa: CASSLRSSGNSYEQYF
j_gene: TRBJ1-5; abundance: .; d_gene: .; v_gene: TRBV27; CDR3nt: TGTGCCAGCAGTTTATACACCACCTCCAATCAGCCCCAGCATTTT; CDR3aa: CASSLYTTSNQPQHF
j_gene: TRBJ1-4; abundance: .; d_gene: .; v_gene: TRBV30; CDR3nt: TGTGCCTGGAGGCTCCTCGGGGGCGAAAAACTGTTTTTT; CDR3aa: CAWRLLGGEKLFF